The 28 T cell receptor beta chains below come from one sample, sequenced in a study of T cells in Graves' hyperthyroidism and ophthalmopathy. TCR beta CDR3 region amplification was performed from RNA transcripts. When the TCR CDR3 underwent first-round RT-PCR, the HTBI primer set was used. TCRdb analysed the multiplex PCR reads with MiXCR anew, one entry per CDR3 protein. The data show about 200,000 distinct CDR3 sequences, approximately 20% seen once. The sample comprised blood. Source of these receptors: a man aged 40-50 years with Graves' hyperthyroidism.

At least ten counts were recorded for this clonotype. This chain connects TRBV7-2 to TRBJ2-3; D ambiguous. The CDR3 has 12 residues. Trimming took 5 bases from V and 2 from J, leaving 5 bases between them. From germline, CDR1 is SGHTA and CDR2 FQGNSA. The CDR3 sequence: CASSPVTDTQYF. As DNA, the CDR3 is TGTGCCAGCAGCCCGGTCACAGATACGCAGTATTTT. The full variable domain, with the rest looked up from reference TRBV7-2 and TRBJ2-3, is GAGVSQSPSNKVTEKGKDVELRCDPISGHTALYWYRQSLGQGLEFLIYFQGNSAPDKSGLPSDRFSAERTGGSVSTLTIQRTQQEDSAVYLCASSPVTDTQYFGPGTRLTVL.

The table lists this clonotype with many counts. Here the CDR3 DNA reads TGTGCCAGCAGCCAGCCGCCGTTTGAAGCTTTCTTT. Residues: CASSQPPFEAFF. This chain connects TRBV28 to TRBJ1-1; D gene uncertain. The CDR3 spans 12 residues. Between the trimmed V and J ends, which lost 6 bases and 7 bases, there was a span of 12 bases. The germline gives CDR1 MDHEN, CDR2 SYDVKM. Full variable domain (outside the CDR3, taken from reference TRBV28 and TRBJ1-1): DVKVTQSSRYLVKRTGEKVFLECVQDMDHENMFWYRQDPGLGLRLIYFSYDVKMKEKGDIPEGYSVSREKKERFSLILESASTNQTSMYLCASSQPPFEAFFGQGTRLTVV.

Many counts were recorded for this clonotype. V is TRBV7-2 and J is TRBJ2-1; the match to TRBD2 covers 12 bases. Germline V gene sequence: CDR1 SGHTA, CDR2 FQGNSA. The CDR3 extends over 16 amino acids. V shed 2 bases, J shed 5 bases, and the junction held 4 bases outside the gene matches. CDR3 DNA: TGTGCCAGCAGCTTATGGTCTAGCGGGGGGGACAATGAGCAGTTCTTC. It specifies CASSLWSSGGDNEQFF.

This clonotype was detected ten times or more. V gene TRBV28 combines with J gene TRBJ2-1; 9 nucleotides line up with TRBD1. The germline gives CDR1 MDHEN, CDR2 SYDVKM. V trimming: 6 bases; J trimming: 3 bases; junction bases outside the gene matches: 12. CDR3 length equals 17 residues. The DNA for the CDR3 is TGTGCCAGCAGATTAAAACAGGGGGCGCCTAACTACAATGAGCAGTTCTTC. This codes for CASRLKQGAPNYNEQFF.

The sample holds many counts of this clonotype. The rearrangement links TRBV28 to TRBJ2-1; D not resolved. Trimming removed 4 bases from V and 6 bases from J, with 13 bases in between. The length of the CDR3 is 14 residues. Germline V lookup: CDR1 MDHEN, CDR2 SYDVKM. As DNA, the CDR3 is TGTGCCAGCAGTTCGGGCAGTCCTGTCAATGAGCAGTTCTTC. Amino acid sequence: CASSSGSPVNEQFF. The full variable domain, with the rest looked up from reference TRBV28 and TRBJ2-1, is DVKVTQSSRYLVKRTGEKVFLECVQDMDHENMFWYRQDPGLGLRLIYFSYDVKMKEKGDIPEGYSVSREKKERFSLILESASTNQTSMYLCASSSGSPVNEQFFGPGTRLTVL.

This clonotype was detected many times. The rearrangement links TRBV12-3 or TRBV12-4 to TRBJ2-3, with unresolved D. CDR3 length: 13 amino acids. The V end lost 4 bases, the J end lost 3 bases, and 8 bases lay between the germline ends. The CDR3 here is CASSYIGTDTQYF. The CDR3 DNA reads TGTGCCAGCAGTTATATTGGAACAGATACGCAGTATTTT.

This clonotype was seen a handful of times. This sequence joins TRBV6-1 and TRBJ2-5; 7 positions match TRBD1. The ends lost 6 bases at V and 5 bases at J; junction bases unmatched: 6. Germline CDR1 is MNHNS and CDR2 is SASEGT. The length of the CDR3 is 13 residues. The CDR3 loop is CASRLDRDETQYF. The CDR3 DNA sequence: TGTGCCAGCAGACTCGACAGGGATGAGACCCAGTACTTC.

The chain links TRBV9 to TRBJ2-2, with D uncertain. The germline V gene encodes CDR1 SGDLS and CDR2 YYNGEE. The CDR3 extends over 15 amino acids. Trimming took off 5 bases at V and 0 bases at J, with 11 bases between the two ends. The CDR3 is CASSVTVANTGELFF. CDR3 DNA: TGTGCCAGCAGTGTCACAGTGGCGAACACCGGGGAGCTGTTTTTT.

This clonotype showed up many times. The germline gene is not matched at one end of the junction; a read error may be the cause. This chain uses TRBV12-3 or TRBV12-4 with TRBJ1-5; no definite D call. The CDR3 covers 13 residues. Here the CDR3 DNA reads TGTGCCAGCAGATTAGGCGGCAATCAGCCCCAGCATTTT. This sequence encodes CASRLGGNQPQHF.

This clonotype came up a few times. The chain carries TRBV9 and TRBJ1-6; possible D gene TRBD1, 5 bases. Germline values: CDR1 SGDLS, CDR2 YYNGEE. CDR3 length: 11 residues. Trimming left V 0 bases short and J 16 bases short, with 8 bases between. CDR3 loop: CASSVGTKLHF. DNA for the CDR3: TGTGCCAGCAGCGTAGGGACAAAGCTCCACTTT.

This clonotype was seen only a few times. The rearrangement links TRBV6-1 to TRBJ2-3, with 9 bases lining up with TRBD2. Germline V CDR1 and CDR2: MNHNS, SASEGT. The CDR3 loop spans 16 amino acids. With V trimmed by 7 bases and J by 0 bases, 8 bases remained unmatched. CDR3 amino acids: CASTAGGSSSTDTQYF. CDR3 bases: TGTGCCAGCACCGCGGGGGGGTCCTCTAGCACAGATACGCAGTATTTT.

At least ten counts were recorded for this clonotype. The gene calls are TRBV7-9 and TRBJ2-5, with D perhaps TRBD1 (6 bases). Trimming pared 1 base from V and 2 bases from J, leaving 11 bases between. The CDR3 consists of 15 residues. Germline V CDR1 and CDR2: SEHNR, FQNEAQ (reference sequence). CDR3 coding DNA: TGTGCCAGCAGCTTAGGATACAGGGAACAAGAGACCCAGTACTTC. Its translation is CASSLGYREQETQYF.

This clonotype turned up a few times. This chain joins TRBV30 and TRBJ1-3; the D gene is possibly TRBD1 (5 bases). Germline V gives CDR1 GTSNPN, CDR2 SVGIG (reference sequence). V was clipped by 5 bases and J by 11 bases, with 16 bases between them. CDR3 size: 12 residues. CDR3 loop: CAWRGGPVPIYF. The CDR3 nucleotides are TGTGCCTGGCGCGGGGGTCCAGTACCCATATATTTT.

This clonotype appeared many times. The gene calls are TRBV30 and TRBJ1-1, with a possible D match to TRBD1 (5 bases). CDR3 length: 14 amino acids. Between the trimmed V and J ends, which lost 5 bases and 1 base, there was a span of 14 bases. Germline V gene sequence: CDR1 GTSNPN, CDR2 SVGIG (reference sequence). For the CDR3, the DNA is TGTGCCTGGGCTGGGGCAGGGAGGAACACTGAAGCTTTCTTT. Translated, it gives CAWAGAGRNTEAFF.

This clonotype was observed a single time. The chain carries TRBV30 and TRBJ2-7; 7 bases are a match to TRBD2. Germline values: CDR1 GTSNPN, CDR2 SVGIG (reference sequence). This CDR3 comprises 15 residues. Trimming at V came to 4 bases and at J to 4 bases, leaving 13 bases not matched to a gene. The CDR3 is CAWIPEGGSAYEQYF. The DNA of the CDR3 is TGTGCCTGGATCCCAGAAGGCGGGAGCGCGTACGAGCAGTACTTC. The full variable domain, in which reference TRBV30 and TRBJ2-7 provide the parts outside the CDR3, is SQTIHQWPATLVQPVGSPLSLECTVEGTSNPNLYWYRQAAGRGLQLLFYSVGIGQISSEVPQNLSASRPQDRQFILSSKKLLLSDSGFYLCAWIPEGGSAYEQYFGPGTRLTVT.

This clonotype was observed a handful of times. V usage is TRBV6-2 or TRBV6-3 and J usage is TRBJ1-1; TRBD1 matches at 7 bases. The CDR3 runs to 14 residues. Germline CDR1 reads MNHEY; CDR2 reads SVGEGT. The junction had 12 bases not matched to a gene; V was cut back by 6 bases and J by 8 bases. Here the CDR3 DNA reads TGTGCCAGCAGAAACCGGGACAGAGGGCTAGAAGCTTTCTTT. It is translated as CASRNRDRGLEAFF.

This clonotype was seen ten or more times. CDR3 DNA sequence: TGCGCCAGCAGCTTGGTGGGGGCCGGACAGGGACGAAATGAGCAGTTCTTC. Its translation is CASSLVGAGQGRNEQFF. V gene TRBV5-1 combines with J gene TRBJ2-1; 8 bases align to TRBD1. Germline V gene lookup returns CDR1 SGHRS and CDR2 YFSETQ. The CDR3 runs to 17 residues. The junction had 12 bases not matched to a gene; V was cut back by 0 bases and J by 7 bases. Combining the CDR3 with reference TRBV5-1 and TRBJ2-1 gives the whole variable domain KAGVTQTPRYLIKTRGQQVTLSCSPISGHRSVSWYQQTPGQGLQFLFEYFSETQRNKGNFPGRFSGRQFSNSRSEMNVSTLELGDSALYLCASSLVGAGQGRNEQFFGPGTRLTVL.

Many counts were recorded for this clonotype. The chain carries TRBV10-3 and TRBJ2-5; D remains ambiguous. V was cut by 2 bases and J by 2 bases, with 6 bases left in between. Germline loops: CDR1 ENHRY, CDR2 SYGVKD. There are 13 residues in the CDR3. The CDR3 protein is CAISEIRQETQYF. In DNA form, the CDR3 reads TGTGCCATCAGTGAGATAAGGCAAGAGACCCAGTACTTC.

This clonotype was counted ten times or more. The J gene is TRBJ1-1, the V gene TRBV3-1; 7 nucleotides align to TRBD1. With V trimmed by 1 base and J by 5 bases, 7 bases remained unmatched. CDR1 is LGHDT and CDR2 is YNNKEL in the germline V gene (reference sequence). This CDR3 is 15 amino acids long. This CDR3 reads CASSQGQGVLTEAFF. In nucleotides, the CDR3 is TGTGCCAGCAGCCAAGGACAGGGAGTTCTGACTGAAGCTTTCTTT.

This clonotype was seen a handful of times. The chain couples TRBV11-3 to TRBJ1-5, with D possibly matching TRBD1 (5 bases). This CDR3 comprises 16 residues. V lost 5 bases, J lost 3 bases, and 17 bases lay in between. In germline, CDR1 is SGHNT, CDR2 YENEEA. CDR3: CASSASGTTPNQPQHF. Written as DNA, the CDR3 is TGTGCCAGCAGCGCCTCCGGGACTACCCCCAATCAGCCCCAGCATTTT.

The sample holds many counts of this clonotype. The rearrangement uses TRBV5-1 and TRBJ2-5; D may be TRBD2 (6 bases). There are 14 residues in the CDR3. CDR1 and CDR2 from the germline V gene are SGHRS and YFSETQ. The V end lost 4 bases, the J end lost 4 bases, and 14 bases lay between the germline ends. As DNA, the CDR3 is TGCGCCAGCAGCCCGGGGGTCAGCGGAGAGACCCAGTACTTC. It translates to CASSPGVSGETQYF.

This clonotype was detected ten times or more. The chain has TRBV15 and TRBJ2-5; tentative D call: TRBD2 (6 bases). CDR3 length equals 18 residues. V was trimmed by 3 bases and J by 4 bases, leaving 24 bases between them. In germline, CDR1 is LNHNV, CDR2 YYDKDF (reference sequence). CDR3 sequence reads: CATSRSPGLGIRVETQYF. The CDR3 DNA is TGTGCCACCAGCAGGTCACCGGGACTCGGTATCCGGGTAGAGACCCAGTACTTC.

As for this clonotype: A much larger clone lies one base from this, so it may be a read error. This chain joins TRBV7-8 and TRBJ2-1; D may be TRBD1 (5 bases). The last part of the DNA fits TRBJ2-7 better; the J call may be wrong. The length of the CDR3 is 15 residues. Germline loops: CDR1 SGHVS, CDR2 FQNEAQ. The CDR3 loop reads CASSGRTPRLNEQYF. The CDR3 nucleotides read TGTGCCAGCAGCGGCCGGACACCCCGTCTTAATGAGCAGTACTTC.

The rearrangement joins TRBV28 to TRBJ1-2; D gene ambiguous. CDR3 length equals 15 residues. Germline lookup yields CDR1 MDHEN and CDR2 SYDVKM. V lost 3 bases and J lost 5, with 16 bases in between. The CDR3 bases are TGTGCCAGCAGTTTGCCCTCTGGACGGATATATGGCTACACCTTC. Protein product: CASSLPSGRIYGYTF.

This clonotype came up many times. V gene TRBV7-9 combines with J gene TRBJ2-3; 9 bases match TRBD2. V was pared by 4 bases and J by 4 bases, with 0 bases of the junction left unmatched. The CDR3 is 13 residues long. Germline V gene data show CDR1 as SEHNR and CDR2 as FQNEAQ (reference sequence). The CDR3 loop reads CASSSSGADTQYF. The CDR3, as DNA: TGTGCCAGCAGCTCTAGCGGGGCAGATACGCAGTATTTT.

This clonotype has ten or more counts. The gene calls are TRBV28 and TRBJ1-1, with a possible D match to TRBD1 (6 bases). CDR3 length: 15 residues. The V gene lost 4 bases and the J gene lost 1 base, with 13 bases spanning the gap. The germline gives CDR1 MDHEN, CDR2 SYDVKM. The CDR3 here is CASSSLTGQNTEAFF. The CDR3 DNA reads as TGTGCCAGCAGTTCCCTAACGGGACAGAACACTGAAGCTTTCTTT.

In its sample, this clonotype was seen many times. The chain recombines TRBV28 with TRBJ2-7; tentatively, D is TRBD1 or TRBD2 (5 bases each). CDR3 size: 13 residues. CDR1 is MDHEN, CDR2 SYDVKM, per germline. V shed 1 base and J shed 6 bases, with 10 bases lying between them. DNA of the CDR3: TGTGCCAGCAGTTTATCCCCAGGGAGCGAGCAGTACTTC. Protein sequence: CASSLSPGSEQYF.

This clonotype occurred many times. The chain links TRBV7-2 to TRBJ1-2, with TRBD1 matching over 7 bases. In germline, CDR1 is SGHTA, CDR2 FQGNSA. The J segment lost 3 bases and the V segment lost 5 bases, leaving 9 bases of the junction unmatched. The CDR3 totals 15 residues. The CDR3 nucleotides read TGTGCCAGCAGCATAAACAGGGGAACGCACTATGGCTACACCTTC. Residues: CASSINRGTHYGYTF.